This TCR beta chain is drawn from a study of T cell repertoires in Merkel cell carcinoma (dated by TCRdb to the late 2010s). Background on the whole study: Patients with prior intralesional immunotherapy or systemic immune checkpoint blockade before the biopsy were excluded. MCPyV-specific clonotypes were first defined by tetramer sorting, cloning and paired TCR sequencing of expanded tumor-infiltrating lymphocytes. A diagnosis of MCPyV-positive Merkel cell carcinoma and successful in vitro expansion of tumor-infiltrating lymphocytes were required for inclusion. Overall study outcomes, separate from this receptor: Normal tissue biopsies were not studied.

Study subjects had biopsy-confirmed Merkel cell carcinoma that was MCPyV-positive, and every subject had positive serum antibodies to T-antigen. Genomic DNA was extracted from several adjacent 10-micron frozen tumor sections without any cell sorting or culture. Roughly 5 x 5 x 5 mm of tumor biopsy tissue was frozen in optimal cutting temperature compound. In the frozen biopsy, scout sections stained with hematoxylin and eosin confirmed plenty of Merkel cell carcinoma along with infiltrating cells. About this clone itself: Its antigen target is currently unknown. Per-base quality was not reported, and no clone a single base away is much larger than it.

CDR1 and CDR2 (SEHNR, FQNEAQ) derive from the germline V gene (reference sequence). The CDR3 spans 14 residues, from the cysteine through the phenylalanine. The read is trimmed to its CDR3 DNA, 42 bases read in frame from base 1. Deletion took 5 bases off V and 4 bases off J, with a span of 14 bases between the germline ends. TRB CDR3 sequencing and data processing of tumor genomic DNA were performed with the immunoSEQ assay. TCRdb holds this immuneACCESS table with in-frame rearrangements only. Some clones are missing; in checked studies, unresolved V genes explain under half, and the rest has no known cause. Within this sample are about 14,000 clones, with about four fifths of them counted one time only. The ten most abundant clones make up 17% of the sample.

The sequenced material came from tumor tissue. This TCR was sampled from an adult with Merkel cell carcinoma. This chain is built from TRBV7-9 and TRBJ1-1; TRBD1 is a possible D gene, resting on 6 matching bases. The CDR3 protein sequence reads: CASSPLGGGTEAFF. The base sequence is TGTGCCAGCAGCCCTTTGGGAGGGGGCACTGAAGCTTTCTTT.